Below, 25 T cell receptor beta chains from the same sample are listed, as sequenced in a study of long-term antiretroviral therapy in people with HIV. The immunoSEQ assay was v3.0, run at survey level. Sequencing used immunoSEQ multiplex PCR; TCRdb keeps in-frame clones, though not all of them. In the table there are about 35,000 clones, about four fifths of which are singletons. Specimen: unsorted PBMCs, collected 3 years after starting antiretroviral therapy. The receptors come from a man in his fifties or sixties with HIV.

This clone was counted once. This chain connects TRBV4-2 to TRBJ2-3, with a possible D match to TRBD2 (7 bases). This CDR3 comprises 17 residues. Germline assignment: CDR1 LGHNA and CDR2 YNFKEQ. Trimming took off 0 bases at V and 4 bases at J, with 17 bases between the two ends. The CDR3 nucleotides are TGTGCCAGCAGCCAAGACAGGCGGCGGGGGCCACCAGATACGCAGTATTTT. It codes for CASSQDRRRGPPDTQYF.

The rearrangement uses TRBV2 and TRBJ2-3; 14 nucleotides match TRBD2. CDR3 size: 15 residues. The J segment lost 4 bases and the V segment lost 6 bases, leaving 3 bases of the junction unmatched. Per the germline V gene, CDR1 is SNHLY and CDR2 is FYNNEI. In DNA, the CDR3 is TGTGCCAGCAGCCGACTAGCGGGAGGGGCAGATACGCAGTATTTT. Residues: CASSRLAGGADTQYF.

The chain joins TRBV29-1 to TRBJ2-6, with TRBD1 as a possible D gene (5 bases). The CDR3 spans 14 residues. Trimming stripped 4 bases from V and 0 bases from J, with 7 bases between. Germline CDR1 is SQVTM and CDR2 is ANQGSEA. CDR3 residues: CSVVQGSGANVLTF. The DNA for the CDR3 is TGCAGCGTTGTTCAGGGCTCTGGGGCCAACGTCCTGACTTTC.

The chain links TRBV18 to TRBJ2-1, with D uncertain. The CDR3 is 13 residues long. Trimming shortened V by 8 bases and J by 5 bases, and 13 bases separated the two germline ends. Germline CDR1 and CDR2: KGHSH and LQKENI. This CDR3 is CASLLDLDNEQFF. DNA for the CDR3: TGTGCCAGCCTATTGGATTTGGACAATGAGCAGTTCTTC. Together with reference TRBV18 and TRBJ2-1, the CDR3 gives the full variable domain: NAGVMQNPRHLVRRRGQEARLRCSPMKGHSHVYWYRQLPEEGLKFMVYLQKENIIDESGMPKERFSAEFPKEGPSILRIQQVVRGDSAAYFCASLLDLDNEQFFGPGTRLTVL.

This chain links TRBV11-2 with TRBJ2-7; 9 bases agree with TRBD1. The V gene's germline CDR1 is SGHAT and CDR2 FQNNGV. V lost 0 bases, J lost 6 bases, and 12 bases stayed unmatched. This CDR3 is built from 17 residues. CDR3 amino acids: CASSLDRVETGGSEQYF. Written as DNA, the CDR3 is TGTGCCAGCAGCTTAGATAGGGTTGAGACAGGGGGGTCCGAGCAGTACTTC.

This chain links TRBV27 with TRBJ1-4, with 8 bases that match TRBD1. V trimming: 4 bases; J trimming: 8 bases; junction bases outside the gene matches: 6. CDR3 length: 14 residues. Germline assignment: CDR1 MNHEY and CDR2 SMNVEV (reference sequence). The CDR3 DNA is TGTGCCAGCAGTTCGACAGGGGAAAACGAAAAACTGTTTTTT. Protein: CASSSTGENEKLFF. The full variable domain, rest sourced from reference TRBV27 and TRBJ1-4, is EAQVTQNPRYLITVTGKKLTVTCSQNMNHEYMSWYRQDPGLGLRQIYYSMNVEVTDKGDVPEGYKVSRKEKRNFPLILESPSPNQTSLYFCASSSTGENEKLFFGSGTQLSVL.

The genes are TRBV9 and TRBJ2-3, with 7 bases identical to TRBD1. Unmatched junction bases numbered 4, after V lost 3 bases and J lost 3 bases. CDR1 SGDLS and CDR2 YYNGEE come from the germline V gene. The CDR3 spans 14 residues. In nucleotides, the CDR3 is TGTGCCAGCAGCGGCCTGGGACAGACAGATACGCAGTATTTT. This translates into CASSGLGQTDTQYF.

The V call is TRBV11-2, the J call TRBJ1-2, with D hard to call. Germline lookup yields CDR1 SGHAT and CDR2 FQNNGV. V was pared by 3 bases and J by 5 bases, with 13 bases between. The CDR3 is 14 amino acids. CDR3 nucleotide sequence: TGTGCCAGCAGCTTCGAGCGGGGTACTTATGGCTACACCTTC. Its translation: CASSFERGTYGYTF.

CDR3 sequence reads: CASSARRQGKAGELFF. The CDR3 DNA follows: TGTGCCAGCAGCGCTAGGCGACAGGGCAAGGCCGGGGAGCTGTTTTTT. V is TRBV11-2 and J is TRBJ2-2, with 7 bases fitting TRBD1. V lost 5 bases to trimming and J lost 6 bases; unmatched junction nucleotides: 12. CDR3 length equals 16 residues. Germline V gene data show CDR1 as SGHAT and CDR2 as FQNNGV.

The chain uses TRBV14 and TRBJ2-5; D gene unclear. The germline gives CDR1 SGHDN, CDR2 FVKESK. V gave up 1 base and J gave up 1 base, with 19 bases separating them. This CDR3 has 18 residues. The CDR3 sequence: CASSQVISRGRFQETQYF. The CDR3 DNA reads TGTGCCAGCAGCCAAGTCATATCAAGAGGACGCTTCCAAGAGACCCAGTACTTC.

The chain has TRBV5-1 and TRBJ1-1, with D tentatively TRBD1 (6 bases). Trimming cost V 6 bases and J 0 bases, with 9 bases left between them. Germline CDR1 SGHRS, CDR2 YFSETQ. The CDR3 has 13 amino acids. The CDR3 spells CASIGQLNTEAFF. Written as DNA, the CDR3 is TGCGCCAGCATCGGACAGTTGAACACTGAAGCTTTCTTT. Supplemented by reference TRBV5-1 and TRBJ1-1, the full variable domain reads KAGVTQTPRYLIKTRGQQVTLSCSPISGHRSVSWYQQTPGQGLQFLFEYFSETQRNKGNFPGRFSGRQFSNSRSEMNVSTLELGDSALYLCASIGQLNTEAFFGQGTRLTVV.

This chain joins TRBV7-8 and TRBJ2-3; no definite D call. Per the germline V gene, CDR1 is SGHVS and CDR2 is FQNEAQ. The CDR3 length is 12 residues. V lost 3 bases to trimming and J lost 4 bases, with 5 bases between them. CDR3: CASSLHPDTQYF. CDR3 coding DNA: TGTGCCAGCAGCTTGCACCCAGATACGCAGTATTTT.

The chain's CDR3 is CASSVGTGGNQPQHF. Here the CDR3 DNA reads TGTGCCAGCTCAGTGGGGACAGGGGGCAATCAGCCCCAGCATTTT. V and J are TRBV18 and TRBJ1-5; 10 bases match TRBD1. The CDR3 covers 15 residues. Germline V gene data show CDR1 as KGHSH and CDR2 as LQKENI. With V trimmed by 5 bases and J by 2 bases, 3 bases remained unmatched.

The J gene is TRBJ1-1, the V gene TRBV19, with 8 nucleotides matching TRBD1. The ends lost 1 base at V and 7 bases at J; junction bases unmatched: 8. Germline assignment: CDR1 LNHDA and CDR2 SQIVND (reference sequence). This CDR3 is built from 15 residues. Here the CDR3 DNA reads TGTGCCAGTAGTATAGTCGGGACAGGAAGTAATGAAGCTTTCTTT. It specifies CASSIVGTGSNEAFF. The variable domain in full, completed from reference TRBV19 and TRBJ1-1, reads DGGITQSPKYLFRKEGQNVTLSCEQNLNHDAMYWYRQDPGQGLRLIYYSQIVNDFQKGDIAEGYSVSREKKESFPLTVTSAQKNPTAFYLCASSIVGTGSNEAFFGQGTRLTVV.

This clone has only a few counts. The CDR3 sequence: CASSFGNSGGKETQYF. In DNA, the CDR3 is TGTGCCAGCAGCTTCGGGAATAGCGGGGGAAAAGAGACCCAGTACTTC. The rearrangement joins TRBV11-1 to TRBJ2-5, with 9 nucleotides matching TRBD2. Germline V gene lookup returns CDR1 SGHAT and CDR2 FQDESV (reference sequence). With V trimmed by 3 bases and J by 3 bases, 8 bases remained unmatched. This CDR3 has 16 amino acids.

The chain uses TRBV28 and TRBJ2-3, with D hard to call. Per the germline V gene, CDR1 is MDHEN and CDR2 is SYDVKM. The CDR3 runs 12 residues. Trimming removed 5 bases from V and 3 bases from J, with 6 bases in between. The CDR3 sequence is CASSTTTDTQYF. CDR3 bases: TGTGCCAGCAGTACTACTACAGATACGCAGTATTTT.

The DNA of the CDR3 is TGTGCCAGCATGGCCAGGGCGAACACCGGGGAGCTGTTTTTT. It encodes CASMARANTGELFF. V and J are TRBV7-9 and TRBJ2-2; TRBD1 might be the D (5 bases). Looked up from germline, CDR1 is SEHNR and CDR2 is FQNEAQ (reference sequence). This CDR3 spans 14 amino acids. The germline V and J ends were trimmed by 7 bases and 0 bases, with 9 bases remaining between them.

This clone was seen only a few times. The chain is built from TRBV9 and TRBJ2-3; D gene ambiguous. This CDR3 comprises 12 residues. V was trimmed by 4 bases and J by 6 bases, leaving 9 bases between them. Germline V gene lookup returns CDR1 SGDLS and CDR2 YYNGEE. The CDR3 DNA sequence: TGTGCCAGCAGCCCCCGTTTGGATACGCAGTATTTT. It yields the protein CASSPRLDTQYF.

The chain joins TRBV5-1 to TRBJ1-1, with D tentatively TRBD1 (5 bases). Looked up from germline, CDR1 is SGHRS and CDR2 is YFSETQ. Trimming cost V 2 bases and J 1 base, with 9 bases left between them. There are 14 residues in the CDR3. CDR3 residues: CASSFRAENTEAFF. DNA for the CDR3: TGCGCCAGCAGCTTCAGGGCAGAGAACACTGAAGCTTTCTTT.

This chain links TRBV4-3 with TRBJ2-5, with D perhaps TRBD2 (7 bases). V was pared by 2 bases and J by 5 bases, with 15 bases between. The CDR3 is 15 residues long. The germline gives CDR1 LGHNA, CDR2 YSLEER. The CDR3 region has the DNA TGCGCCAGCAGCCAATATCGGGGGGCGGTGGAGACCCAGTACTTC. This gives the protein CASSQYRGAVETQYF.

V is TRBV9 and J is TRBJ1-1, with D possibly matching TRBD1 (6 bases). From germline, CDR1 is SGDLS and CDR2 YYNGEE. The CDR3 loop spans 15 amino acids. Trimming cost V 4 bases and J 4 bases, with 17 bases left between them. The CDR3 bases are TGTGCCAGCAGCCCTGATACAGGGAGGGGCACTGAAGCTTTCTTT. Its translation is CASSPDTGRGTEAFF.

The genes are TRBV2 and TRBJ1-1; D call uncertain. The CDR3 is made up of 12 amino acids. The germline V gene has CDR1 SNHLY and CDR2 FYNNEI. Trimming cost V 4 bases and J 11 bases, with 14 bases left between them. CDR3 DNA: TGTGCCAGCAGTGGATACCCGCCGGTGGCTTTCTTT. It specifies CASSGYPPVAFF.

This clone was recorded only once. The chain couples TRBV7-8 to TRBJ2-3; D unresolved. Trimming left V 1 base short and J 2 bases short, with 7 bases between. CDR1 and CDR2 (germline): SGHVS, FQNEAQ. This CDR3 is built from 14 residues. The chain's CDR3 is CASSLVRNTDTQYF. For the CDR3, the DNA is TGTGCCAGCAGCTTAGTCAGAAACACAGATACGCAGTATTTT. Using reference TRBV7-8 and TRBJ2-3 for the parts outside the CDR3, the full variable domain is GAGVSQSPRYKVAKRGQDVALRCDPISGHVSLFWYQQALGQGPEFLTYFQNEAQLDKSGLPSDRFFAERPEGSVSTLKIQRTQQEDSAVYLCASSLVRNTDTQYFGPGTRLTVL.

J is TRBJ2-1 and V is TRBV4-3; TRBD2 matches 13 bases. The germline V gene has CDR1 LGHNA and CDR2 YSLEER. V was clipped by 0 bases and J by 6 bases; unmatched bases: 11. CDR3 size: 19 residues. CDR3 residues: CASSQDGGIGLAGVNEQFF. The CDR3 nucleotides are TGCGCCAGCAGCCAAGACGGGGGAATAGGACTAGCGGGAGTCAATGAGCAGTTCTTC.

The rearrangement uses TRBV2 and TRBJ2-7; the match to TRBD2 covers 7 bases. Germline trimming cut 8 bases from V and 6 bases from J; bases unmatched to any gene: 10. Germline lookup yields CDR1 SNHLY and CDR2 FYNNEI. This CDR3 is 13 amino acids long. The CDR3 DNA is TGTGCCAGCGTGCGGACTAGTTCTTCCGAGCAGTACTTC. Translated: CASVRTSSSEQYF.